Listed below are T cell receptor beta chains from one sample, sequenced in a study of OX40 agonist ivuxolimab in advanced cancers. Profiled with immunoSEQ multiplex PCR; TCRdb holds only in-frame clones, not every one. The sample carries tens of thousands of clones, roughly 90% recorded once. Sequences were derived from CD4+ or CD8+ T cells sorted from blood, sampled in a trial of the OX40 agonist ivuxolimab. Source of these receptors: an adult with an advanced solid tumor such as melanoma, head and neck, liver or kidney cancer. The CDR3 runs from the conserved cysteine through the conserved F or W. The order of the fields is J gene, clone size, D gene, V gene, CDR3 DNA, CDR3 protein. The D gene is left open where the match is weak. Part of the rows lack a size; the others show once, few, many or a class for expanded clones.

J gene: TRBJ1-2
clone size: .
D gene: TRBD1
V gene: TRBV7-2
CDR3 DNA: TGTGCCAGCAGCTCAGGGGGCGCGATCCCCTATGGCTACACCTTC
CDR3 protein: CASSSGGAIPYGYTF

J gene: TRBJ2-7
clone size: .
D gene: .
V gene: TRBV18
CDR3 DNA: TGTGCCAGCTCACCGCGGGACAGCACCTACGAGCAGTACTTC
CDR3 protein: CASSPRDSTYEQYF

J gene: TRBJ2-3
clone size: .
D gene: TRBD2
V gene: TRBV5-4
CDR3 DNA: TGTGCCAGCAGCTCCGGGAGTCGACTAGCGGGGCCCACAGATACGCAGTATTTT
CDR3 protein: CASSSGSRLAGPTDTQYF

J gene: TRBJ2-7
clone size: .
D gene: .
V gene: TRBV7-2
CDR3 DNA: TGTGCCAGCAGCTTAAGTAGAACCACCCTCGAGCAGTACTTC
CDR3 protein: CASSLSRTTLEQYF

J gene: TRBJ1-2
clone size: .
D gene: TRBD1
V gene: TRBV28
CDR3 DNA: TGTGCCAGCAGTTTATTCAGGGGGCAGGGCTACACCTTC
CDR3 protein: CASSLFRGQGYTF

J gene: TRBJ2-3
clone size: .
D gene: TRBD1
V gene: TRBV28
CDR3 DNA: TGTGCCAGCAGTTTTACCGGGACAGGGTCACGAGTGTCACATACGCAGTATTTT
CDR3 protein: CASSFTGTGSRVSHTQYF

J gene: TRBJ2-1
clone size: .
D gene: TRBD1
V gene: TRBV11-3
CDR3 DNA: TGTGCCACTTCGAGGACAGGGATAAATGAGCAGTTCTTC
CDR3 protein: CATSRTGINEQFF

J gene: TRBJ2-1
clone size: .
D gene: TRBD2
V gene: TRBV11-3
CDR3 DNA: TGTGCCAGCAGCTTCGCGGGAGGTGAGCAGTTCTTC
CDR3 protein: CASSFAGGEQFF

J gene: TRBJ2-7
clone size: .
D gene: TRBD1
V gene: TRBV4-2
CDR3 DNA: TGTGCCAGCAGCCAAGATTATAGGGACAGGGCCTCCCACGAGCAGTACTTC
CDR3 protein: CASSQDYRDRASHEQYF

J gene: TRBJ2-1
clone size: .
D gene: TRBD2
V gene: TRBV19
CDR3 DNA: TGTGCCAGTAGTCCCTTTAGCGGGAGAGGTCACAATGAGCAGTTCTTC
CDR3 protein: CASSPFSGRGHNEQFF

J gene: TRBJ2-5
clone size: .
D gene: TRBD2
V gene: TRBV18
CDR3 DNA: TGTGCCAGCTCACCAGCTAGCGGACAAGAGACCCAGTACTTC
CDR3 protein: CASSPASGQETQYF

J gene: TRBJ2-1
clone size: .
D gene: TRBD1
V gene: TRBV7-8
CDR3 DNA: TGTGCCAGCAGCTTACCAGGGGGCAATGAGCAGTTCTTC
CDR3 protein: CASSLPGGNEQFF

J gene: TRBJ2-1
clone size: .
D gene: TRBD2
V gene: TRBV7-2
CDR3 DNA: TGTGCCAGCAGCTTACGACTAGCGGGAAGGAATGAGCAGTTCTTC
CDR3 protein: CASSLRLAGRNEQFF

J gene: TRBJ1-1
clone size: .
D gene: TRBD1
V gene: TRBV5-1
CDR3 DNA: TGCGCCAGCAGCCAAGGGGACAGAAACACTGAAGCTTTCTTT
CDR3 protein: CASSQGDRNTEAFF

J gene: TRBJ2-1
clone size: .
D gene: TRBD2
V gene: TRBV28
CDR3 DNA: TGTGCCAGCAGCCGGACTAGCGGGAGGGTTAGCTACAATGAGCAGTTCTTC
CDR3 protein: CASSRTSGRVSYNEQFF

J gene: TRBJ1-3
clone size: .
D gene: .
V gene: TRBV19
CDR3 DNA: TGTGCCAGTAACGACAGGCATACGTCTGGAAACACCATATATTTT
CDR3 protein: CASNDRHTSGNTIYF

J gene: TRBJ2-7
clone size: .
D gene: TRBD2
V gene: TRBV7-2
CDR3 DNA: TGTGCCAGCAGCTCGGGACTATCCCCCTACGAGCAGTACTTC
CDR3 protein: CASSSGLSPYEQYF

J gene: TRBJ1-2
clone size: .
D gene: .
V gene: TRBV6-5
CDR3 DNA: TGTGCCAGCAGTTACGCCAGGACAGTTAACTATGGCTACACCTTC
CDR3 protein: CASSYARTVNYGYTF

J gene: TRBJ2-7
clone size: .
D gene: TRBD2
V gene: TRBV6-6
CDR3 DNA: TGTGCCAGCAGTTACCGGACTAGCGGCCCCTACGAGCAGTACTTC
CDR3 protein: CASSYRTSGPYEQYF

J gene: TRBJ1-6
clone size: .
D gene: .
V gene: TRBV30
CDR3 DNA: TGTGCCTGGAGTGCCGTGACACCTAATTCACCCCTCCACTTT
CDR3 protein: CAWSAVTPNSPLHF

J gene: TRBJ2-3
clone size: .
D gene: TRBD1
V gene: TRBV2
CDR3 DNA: TGTGCCAGCATCCAGCAGAGGGGGCCAGGCACAGATACGCAGTATTTT
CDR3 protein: CASIQQRGPGTDTQYF

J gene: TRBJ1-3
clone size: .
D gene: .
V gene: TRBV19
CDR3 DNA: TGTGCCAGTAGTCGGATGGGGTTGAGCTCTGGAAACACCATATATTTT
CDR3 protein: CASSRMGLSSGNTIYF

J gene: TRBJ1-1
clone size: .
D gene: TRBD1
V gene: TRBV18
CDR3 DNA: TGTGCCAGCTCACTCCGTACAGGGGCGGATACTGAAGCTTTCTTT
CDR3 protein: CASSLRTGADTEAFF

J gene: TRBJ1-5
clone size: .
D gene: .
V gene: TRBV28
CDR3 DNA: TGTGCCAGCAGGGGCAGTAATCAGCCCCAGCATTTT
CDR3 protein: CASRGSNQPQHF

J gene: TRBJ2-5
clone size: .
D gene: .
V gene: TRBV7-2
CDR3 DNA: TGTGCCAGCAGCTTAGAGCTGCGGGAGACCCAGTACTTC
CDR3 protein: CASSLELRETQYF

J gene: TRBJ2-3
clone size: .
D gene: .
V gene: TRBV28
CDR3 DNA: TGTGCCAGCAGCCAATGGCCAGAGACGCAGTATTTT
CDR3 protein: CASSQWPETQYF

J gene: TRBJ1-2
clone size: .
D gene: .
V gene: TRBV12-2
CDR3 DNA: TGTGCAAGTCGCTTCAACAGGGGCTGGTACTATGGCTACACCTTC
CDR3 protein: CASRFNRGWYYGYTF

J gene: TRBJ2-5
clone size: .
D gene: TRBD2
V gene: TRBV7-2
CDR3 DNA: TGTGCCAGCAGCTCAACCGGGACTAGTATAGCCCAGTACTTC
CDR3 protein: CASSSTGTSIAQYF

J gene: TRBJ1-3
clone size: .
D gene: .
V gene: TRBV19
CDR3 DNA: TGTGCCAGTAGTTTTGGGAGCTCTGGAAACACCATATATTTT
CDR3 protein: CASSFGSSGNTIYF

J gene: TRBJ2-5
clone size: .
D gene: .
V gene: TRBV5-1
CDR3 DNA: TGCGCCAGCCGCTATCTTTCGACAGGCTTGGGGGCCCAGTACTTC
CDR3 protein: CASRYLSTGLGAQYF

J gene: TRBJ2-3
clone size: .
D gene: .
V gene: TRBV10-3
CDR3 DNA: TGTGCCATCAGTGGGCCGGGGGCAGAGTATACAGATACGCAGTATTTT
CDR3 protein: CAISGPGAEYTDTQYF

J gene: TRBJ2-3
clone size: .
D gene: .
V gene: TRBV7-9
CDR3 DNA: TGTGCCAGCAGCACGTGGAGACCCACAGATACGCAGTATTTT
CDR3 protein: CASSTWRPTDTQYF

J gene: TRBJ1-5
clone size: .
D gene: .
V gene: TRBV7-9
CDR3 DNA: TGTGCCAGCAGCCCGTCGACAAGCAATCAGCCCCAGCATTTT
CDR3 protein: CASSPSTSNQPQHF

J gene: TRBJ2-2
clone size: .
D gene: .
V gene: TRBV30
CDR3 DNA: TGTGCCTGGAGCAGGGGCACCACTAGCCGCACCGGGGAGCTGTTTTTT
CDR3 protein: CAWSRGTTSRTGELFF

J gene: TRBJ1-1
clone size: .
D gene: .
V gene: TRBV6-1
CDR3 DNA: TGTGCCAGCAGTGAAGCAACAGGGATTAGGGTCGCTGAAGCTTTCTTT
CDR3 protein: CASSEATGIRVAEAFF

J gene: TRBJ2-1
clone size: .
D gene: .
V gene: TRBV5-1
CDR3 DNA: TGCGCCAGCACTCCGACAGCCTTCGGGGACAATGAGCAGTTCTTC
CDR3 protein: CASTPTAFGDNEQFF

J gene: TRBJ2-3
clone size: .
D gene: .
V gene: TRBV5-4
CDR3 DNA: TGTGCCAGCAGCTTGGATCAGGGTAGGACAGATACGCAGTATTTT
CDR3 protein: CASSLDQGRTDTQYF

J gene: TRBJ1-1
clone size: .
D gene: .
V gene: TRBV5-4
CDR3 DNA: TGTGCCAGCAGTCGAACAGAGAACACTGAAGCTTTCTTT
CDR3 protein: CASSRTENTEAFF

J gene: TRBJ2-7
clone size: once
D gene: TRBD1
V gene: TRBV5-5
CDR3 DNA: TGTGCCAGCAGCTCACCGGGACAGGGCTACGAGCAGTACTTC
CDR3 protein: CASSSPGQGYEQYF

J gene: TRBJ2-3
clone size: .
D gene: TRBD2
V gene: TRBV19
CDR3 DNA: TGTGCCAGTAGTATAGCAGCGGGGCGCACAGATACGCAGTATTTT
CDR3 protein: CASSIAAGRTDTQYF

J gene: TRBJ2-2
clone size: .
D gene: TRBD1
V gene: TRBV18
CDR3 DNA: TGTGCCAGCTCACCAACCCCGGGACAGGAGTACACCGGGGAGCTGTTTTTT
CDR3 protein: CASSPTPGQEYTGELFF

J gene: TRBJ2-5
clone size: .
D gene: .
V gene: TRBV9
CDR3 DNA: TGTGCCAGCAGCCGGGCCCCCGGGGAGACCCAGTACTTC
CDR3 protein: CASSRAPGETQYF

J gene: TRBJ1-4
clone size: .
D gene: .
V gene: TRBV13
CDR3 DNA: TGTGCCAGCAGCCCCCCTCAGGGTGAAAAACTGTTTTTT
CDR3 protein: CASSPPQGEKLFF

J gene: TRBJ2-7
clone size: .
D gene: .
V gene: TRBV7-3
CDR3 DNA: TGTGCCAGCAGCGAATCGACAGACTACGAGCAGTACTTC
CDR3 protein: CASSESTDYEQYF

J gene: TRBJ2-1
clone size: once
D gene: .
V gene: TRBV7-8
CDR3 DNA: TGTGCCAGCAGCTCCTGGGGGGGCAAGCCTACCAATGAGCAGTTCTTC
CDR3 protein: CASSSWGGKPTNEQFF

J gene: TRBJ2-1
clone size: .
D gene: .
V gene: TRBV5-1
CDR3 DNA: TGCGCCAGCAGCTCAGGGAACCCATACAATGAGCAGTTCTTC
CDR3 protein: CASSSGNPYNEQFF

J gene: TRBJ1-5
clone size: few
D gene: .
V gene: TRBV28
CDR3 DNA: TGTGCCAGCAGTTTGGCAGGGCGACAGCCCCAGCATTTT
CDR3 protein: CASSLAGRQPQHF

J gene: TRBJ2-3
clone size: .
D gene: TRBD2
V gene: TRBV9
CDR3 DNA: TGTGCCAGCAGCCTTAGTGGGGGAGGGCCGGATACGCAGTATTTT
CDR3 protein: CASSLSGGGPDTQYF

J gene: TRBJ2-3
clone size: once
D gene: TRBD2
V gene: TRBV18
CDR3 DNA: TGTGCCAGCTCACCACCGTCTAGCGGGAGAAATACGCAGTATTTT
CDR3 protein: CASSPPSSGRNTQYF

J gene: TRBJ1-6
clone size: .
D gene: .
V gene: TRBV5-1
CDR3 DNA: TGCGCCAGCAGACCGGGGACGTATAATTCACCCCTCCACTTT
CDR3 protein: CASRPGTYNSPLHF

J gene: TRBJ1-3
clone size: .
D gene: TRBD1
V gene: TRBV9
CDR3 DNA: TGTGCCAGCAGCGAAGGACAGGGATTCTCTGGAAACACCATATATTTT
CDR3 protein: CASSEGQGFSGNTIYF

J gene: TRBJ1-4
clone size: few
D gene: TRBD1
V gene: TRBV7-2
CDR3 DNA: TGTGCCAGCAGCTTAGGGACAGGGCCTGAAAAACTGTTTTTT
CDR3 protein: CASSLGTGPEKLFF

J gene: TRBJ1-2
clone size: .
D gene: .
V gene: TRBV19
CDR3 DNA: TGTGCCAGTAGGAACTTGGACAGAGCCTATGGCTACACCTTC
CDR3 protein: CASRNLDRAYGYTF

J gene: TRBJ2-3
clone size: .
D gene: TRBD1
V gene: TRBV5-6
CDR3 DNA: TGTGCCAGCAGCTTGGACCTGACAGGGGGCCGCACAGATACGCAGTATTTT
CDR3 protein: CASSLDLTGGRTDTQYF